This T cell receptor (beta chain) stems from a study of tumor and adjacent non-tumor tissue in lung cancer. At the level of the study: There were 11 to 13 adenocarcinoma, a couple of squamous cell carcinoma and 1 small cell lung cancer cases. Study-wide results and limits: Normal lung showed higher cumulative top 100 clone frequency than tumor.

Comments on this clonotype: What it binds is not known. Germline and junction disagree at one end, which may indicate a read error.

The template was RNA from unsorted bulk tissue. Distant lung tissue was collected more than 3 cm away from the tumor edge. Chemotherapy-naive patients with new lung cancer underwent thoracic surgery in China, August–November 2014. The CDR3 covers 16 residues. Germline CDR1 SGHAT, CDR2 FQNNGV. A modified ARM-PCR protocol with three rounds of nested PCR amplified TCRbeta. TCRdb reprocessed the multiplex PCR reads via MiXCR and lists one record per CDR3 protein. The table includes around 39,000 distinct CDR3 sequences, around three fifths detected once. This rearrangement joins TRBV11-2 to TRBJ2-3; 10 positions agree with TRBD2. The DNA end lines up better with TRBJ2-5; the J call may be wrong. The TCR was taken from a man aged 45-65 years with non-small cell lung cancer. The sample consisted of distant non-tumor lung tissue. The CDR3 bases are TGTGCCAGCAGCTTACCATTCCTAGCGGGAGTGGAGATCCAGTACTTC. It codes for CASSLPFLAGVEIQYF.